A selection of T cell receptor beta chains follows, all from one sample in a study of molecular identifiers for immune sequencing clone quantification. TCRdb recomputed calls from the PCR reads with MiXCR, one row per CDR3 protein. The sample lists hundreds of thousands of distinct CDR3 sequences, about 23% occurring once. Sequencing used naive CD8+ T cells from blood, with Jurkat cell RNA spiked in. The receptors originated from a human donor in good health. Some libraries in this study had Jurkat cell RNA spiked in. Each CDR3 is given with its conserved first and last residue.

V: TRBV7-2
J: TRBJ2-3
CDR3: CASNLAGGRTSADTQYF

V: TRBV7-9
J: TRBJ2-5
CDR3: CASSPEPRDQETQYF

V: TRBV7-9
J: TRBJ2-7
CDR3: CASSFNPSGTPGYEQYF

V: TRBV6-5
J: TRBJ2-4
CDR3: CASSTLSGTSGEPAKNIQYF

V: TRBV28
J: TRBJ2-7
CDR3: CASSLAIGAYEQYF

V: TRBV5-5
J: TRBJ1-2
CDR3: CASSSRDRGFYGYTF

V: TRBV6-5
J: TRBJ2-3
CDR3: CASSYHSTHDTQYF

V: TRBV19
J: TRBJ2-1
CDR3: CASSLGDSSYNEQFF

V: TRBV7-2
J: TRBJ2-3
CDR3: CASSSLTSGVDTQYF

V: TRBV7-2
J: TRBJ1-3
CDR3: CASSDTPFSPGNTIYF

V: TRBV6-6
J: TRBJ2-7
CDR3: CASSYSNIRDRDLYEQYF

V: TRBV20-1
J: TRBJ2-1
CDR3: CSATDRDRPNNEQFF

V: TRBV4-3
J: TRBJ2-3
CDR3: CASSHKTGGLEDTQYF

V: TRBV27
J: TRBJ2-2
CDR3: CASSFRGVAGELFF

V: TRBV14
J: TRBJ2-1
CDR3: CASSQDYRGPGVYNEQFF

V: TRBV4-1
J: TRBJ2-7
CDR3: CASSQQGRSYEQYF

V: TRBV12-3/TRBV12-4
J: TRBJ1-2
CDR3: CASSRDSYNYGYTF

V: TRBV4-1
J: TRBJ2-3
CDR3: CASSQGGTSGETDTQYF

V: TRBV7-6
J: TRBJ2-3
CDR3: CASSRTGASTDTQYF

V: TRBV6-1
J: TRBJ2-3
CDR3: CASSEVWLKRSLTDTQYF

V: TRBV12-3/TRBV12-4
J: TRBJ2-4
CDR3: CASSLRTGVGNLIQYF

V: TRBV4-3
J: TRBJ1-2
CDR3: CASSQDILGVYGYTF

V: TRBV27
J: TRBJ2-3
CDR3: CASSLTSGALADTQYF

V: TRBV27
J: TRBJ2-7
CDR3: CASADRTYEQYF

V: TRBV18
J: TRBJ2-2
CDR3: CASSPARDRVTGELFF

V: TRBV10-3
J: TRBJ1-4
CDR3: CAISESNQGNEKLFF

V: TRBV27
J: TRBJ1-1
CDR3: CASSYGLNTEAFF

V: TRBV5-1
J: TRBJ1-1
CDR3: CASSLSQGAYTEAFF

V: TRBV12-3/TRBV12-4
J: TRBJ2-2
CDR3: CASSTGFPGELFF

V: TRBV27
J: TRBJ2-5
CDR3: CASRPQGLETQYF

V: TRBV9
J: TRBJ1-4
CDR3: CASSEFSGNEKLFF

V: TRBV27
J: TRBJ2-2
CDR3: CASNPRLAANTGELFF

V: TRBV29-1
J: TRBJ1-1
CDR3: CSALHIAHTEAFF

V: TRBV5-1
J: TRBJ2-7
CDR3: CASPVRDRGYEQYF

V: TRBV12-3/TRBV12-4
J: TRBJ1-3
CDR3: CASSPESGNTIYF

V: TRBV7-9
J: TRBJ2-1
CDR3: CASSSTGVEQFF

V: TRBV15
J: TRBJ2-3
CDR3: CATSRVGDPDTQYF

V: TRBV5-8
J: TRBJ2-2
CDR3: CASSVRAGELFF

V: TRBV4-3
J: TRBJ1-4
CDR3: CASSQDWHPNEKLFF

V: TRBV27
J: TRBJ2-1
CDR3: CASSLIAGAYNEQFF

V: TRBV19
J: TRBJ2-2
CDR3: CASSSRDRELYTGELFF

V: TRBV4-3
J: TRBJ2-7
CDR3: CASSPFAGGSEQYF

V: TRBV7-9
J: TRBJ2-7
CDR3: CASSRGREQYF

V: TRBV5-1
J: TRBJ2-5
CDR3: CASSPTGRIQETQYF

V: TRBV12-3/TRBV12-4
J: TRBJ2-1
CDR3: CASSRTSGRGNEQFF

V: TRBV10-2
J: TRBJ2-3
CDR3: CASSDLRADTQYF

V: TRBV12-3/TRBV12-4
J: TRBJ2-3
CDR3: CASSQSSGGAYTQYF

V: TRBV20-1
J: TRBJ2-7
CDR3: CSARDPRDRDSYEQYF

V: TRBV7-9
J: TRBJ2-5
CDR3: CASSTTTRYQETQYF

V: TRBV19
J: TRBJ2-3
CDR3: CASHPGTSGSIWPDTQYF

V: TRBV7-9
J: TRBJ2-7
CDR3: CASSLGSGRALYEQYF

V: TRBV12-3/TRBV12-4
J: TRBJ1-2
CDR3: CASSPFRQGGGYTF

V: TRBV7-6
J: TRBJ2-3
CDR3: CASSRIARRTFTDTQYF

V: TRBV6-6
J: TRBJ2-3
CDR3: CASSLMGAVTDTQYF

V: TRBV7-9
J: TRBJ2-1
CDR3: CASSAPYNEQFF